This T cell receptor beta chain was found in a study of CD8 T cells in Susac syndrome. Reverse transcription used roughly 0.5 to 1 ug RNA and random hexamers. Via MiXCR, TCRdb re-called the immunoSEQ multiplex PCR reads, giving one row per CDR3 protein. Of 250,000 to 350,000 distinct CDR3 sequences listed, roughly nine tenths are singletons. CDR3 size: 19 residues. Trimming took 0 bases from V and 7 from J; bases not matched to a gene: 10. The germline V gene encodes CDR1 SGDLS and CDR2 YYNGEE. Sequences were obtained from CD4+ T cells from PBMCs. The sequence came from a human donor with multiple sclerosis. The chain is built from TRBV9 and TRBJ2-1, with 16 bases fitting TRBD2. The CDR3 reads CASSVASGTSGGAANEQFF. In DNA form, the CDR3 reads TGTGCCAGCAGCGTAGCCTCCGGGACTAGCGGGGGGGCCGCGAATGAGCAGTTCTTC.